This T cell receptor beta chain was retrieved from a study of radiotherapy plus CTLA-4 blockade in lung cancer. Overall study: Roughly a sixth of enrolled patients responded objectively, and over 30% had disease control.

Profiled with immunoSEQ multiplex PCR; TCRdb holds only in-frame clones, not every one. The sample has tens of thousands of clones, 83% seen once. Overall study findings and caveats: Blood-borne expansion of tumor-derived TCR clones followed radiotherapy plus ipilimumab. Increased serum interferon-beta after radiation also reportedly predicted response strongly.

Points on this clone: No antigen is known for it.

Deletions cut 4 bases from V and 3 bases from J, with 17 bases between. Germline loops: CDR1 PRHDT, CDR2 FYEKMQ (reference sequence). The length of the CDR3 is 16 residues. With ipilimumab providing CTLA-4 blockade, focal radiation was administered to patients who had chemo-refractory metastatic non-small-cell lung cancer. The receptor comes from a human donor with non-small cell lung cancer who had stable disease on radiotherapy plus ipilimumab. The chain is built from TRBV13 and TRBJ2-3, with D perhaps matching TRBD2 (6 bases). The sequencing here drew on peripheral blood, taken from a patient treated with radiotherapy plus ipilimumab. CDR3 bases: TGTGCCAGCAGCTCCCCTCGGGGGAGGTTAACAGATACGCAGTATTTT. It translates to CASSSPRGRLTDTQYF.